This T cell receptor beta chain originates from a study of shared clonotypes between healthy human individuals. Whole-study context: Contributing individuals were a couple of females and a few males aged 18 to 49. Notes on the study in general: Naive subsets, compared against memory subsets, generally had larger estimated richness values. The donor pool, a small one, limited the genetic and exposure-history diversity represented.

This clone was seen once. As yet, its antigen is unknown. Germline V gives CDR1 MNHEY, CDR2 SMNVEV (reference sequence). The CDR3 spans 13 residues. V was trimmed by 7 bases and J by 0 bases, leaving 7 bases between them. A deep-level run was used for the assay. The method was immunoSEQ multiplex PCR; TCRdb's version includes in-frame clones alone and lacks a portion of them. The sample contains hundreds of thousands of clones, around 95% of which appear only once. Selected positively for CCR7 and CD45RO-negative, naive CD8 cells excluded terminally differentiated effector memory CD45RA+ cells. The V and J genes are TRBV27 and TRBJ1-5, with D possibly TRBD1 on 5 matching bases. This receptor was taken from a woman aged 30 to 39 in good health. The sequenced sample consisted of naive CD8+ T cells sorted from blood. As DNA, the CDR3 is TGTGCCAGCAACGACAGTAGCAATCAGCCCCAGCATTTT. Protein product: CASNDSSNQPQHF.